Following are 15 T cell receptor beta chains from one sample sequenced in a study of blood T cell repertoires in COVID-19. Repertoires were generated with immunoSEQ multiplex PCR, while TCRdb's copy carries only in-frame clones and drops some. The sample shows 450,000 or so clones, 85% to 90% of them seen only once. The sequenced sample was peripheral blood. All receptors derive from a man in his late teens or twenties with COVID-19, enrolled during active disease.

The rearrangement links TRBV3-1 (or the pseudogene TRBV3-2) to TRBJ1-5, with D possibly TRBD1 on 5 matching bases. V was trimmed by 4 bases and J by 0 bases, leaving 13 bases between them. This CDR3 spans 16 amino acids. CDR1 is LGHDT and CDR2 is YNNKEL in the germline V gene (reference sequence). The DNA of the CDR3 is TGTGCCAGCAGCCGCGGGACGGCGTATAGCAATCAGCCCCAGCATTTT. Residues: CASSRGTAYSNQPQHF.

This rearrangement joins TRBV3-1 (or the pseudogene TRBV3-2) to TRBJ1-3; 12 positions agree with TRBD1. The V and J ends lost 4 bases and 0 bases, in that order; junction bases with no gene match: 7. In germline, CDR1 is LGHDT, CDR2 YNNKEL (reference sequence). There are 18 residues in the CDR3. The CDR3 sequence is CASSLSGTGGLSGNTIYF. CDR3 coding DNA: TGTGCCAGCAGCCTCTCCGGGACAGGGGGCCTCTCTGGAAACACCATATATTTT.

The rearrangement links TRBV7-9 to TRBJ2-2; D is unresolved. V dropped 4 bases and J dropped 4 bases, with 7 bases sitting between them. The CDR3 consists of 13 residues. CDR1 and CDR2 (germline): SEHNR, FQNEAQ (reference sequence). DNA of the CDR3: TGTGCCAGCAGCTGGCCCATCACCGGGGAGCTGTTTTTT. This translates into CASSWPITGELFF.

This chain joins TRBV5-8 and TRBJ2-4; D is unresolved. The CDR3 extends over 12 amino acids. Germline V lookup: CDR1 SGHTS, CDR2 YDEGEE. The germline V and J ends were trimmed by 1 base and 6 bases, with 5 bases remaining between them. The CDR3 bases are TGTGCCAGCAGCTTGAGAGTAAACATTCAGTACTTC. Translation: CASSLRVNIQYF.

The V and J genes are TRBV3-1 (or the pseudogene TRBV3-2) and TRBJ2-2; 14 nucleotides agree with TRBD2. This CDR3 has 17 residues. V gave up 6 bases and J gave up 3 bases; unmatched junction bases: 6. Germline loops: CDR1 LGHDT, CDR2 YNNKEL (reference sequence). The CDR3 loop is CASSHPGLAGDTGELFF. The CDR3 DNA reads as TGTGCCAGCAGTCACCCGGGACTAGCGGGAGACACCGGGGAGCTGTTTTTT.

In this sample, this clone turned up a few times. The chain links TRBV10-1 to TRBJ1-3; no definite D call. Deletions cut 2 bases from V and 4 bases from J, with 9 bases between. CDR1 is WNHNN and CDR2 is SYGVQD in the germline V gene (reference sequence). The CDR3 length is 14 residues. The CDR3 DNA reads TGCGCCAGCAGTGAGAACGGCGGGGGAAACACCATATATTTT. Its protein product is CASSENGGGNTIYF.

The chain links TRBV13 to TRBJ2-5, with D uncertain. The V gene lost 6 bases and the J gene lost 5 bases, with 13 bases spanning the gap. The CDR3 consists of 13 residues. Germline V gives CDR1 PRHDT, CDR2 FYEKMQ (reference sequence). CDR3 DNA sequence: TGTGCCAGCAGTCTTAGAGGTTCCGAGACCCAGTACTTC. This gives the protein CASSLRGSETQYF.

This chain uses TRBV24-1 with TRBJ1-2; TRBD1 might be the D (5 bases). The CDR3 contains 17 residues. The V gene's germline CDR1 is KGHDR and CDR2 SFDVKD. Trimming pared 2 bases from V and 3 bases from J, leaving 18 bases between. CDR3 sequence: CATSDSGRGRSDYGYTF. As DNA, the CDR3 is TGTGCCACCAGTGATTCAGGGAGGGGTAGGTCTGACTATGGCTACACCTTC.

The V gene is TRBV3-1 (or the pseudogene TRBV3-2), the J gene TRBJ2-5; TRBD1 might be the D (6 bases). V dropped 2 bases and J dropped 4 bases, with 14 bases sitting between them. The CDR3 totals 15 residues. Germline CDR1 LGHDT, CDR2 YNNKEL (reference sequence). The chain's CDR3 is CASSQNFAGAETQYF. CDR3 bases: TGTGCCAGCAGCCAAAATTTCGCAGGGGCAGAGACCCAGTACTTC.

V gene TRBV19 combines with J gene TRBJ1-4; possible D gene TRBD1, 6 bases. The V gene lost 9 bases and the J gene lost 16 bases, with 15 bases spanning the gap. Germline V gives CDR1 LNHDA, CDR2 SQIVND (reference sequence). The CDR3 is 10 residues long. CDR3 nucleotides: TGTGCCAGCGGACAGCGTTACCCGTTTTTT. Translation: CASGQRYPFF.

Worth noting for this clone: Other DNA sequences in this sample translate to the same CDR3. The gene calls are TRBV9 and TRBJ2-3, with 9 bases lining up with TRBD2. V was pared by 0 bases and J by 2 bases, with 1 base of the junction left unmatched. Germline assignment: CDR1 SGDLS and CDR2 YYNGEE. This CDR3 contains 15 residues. In nucleotides, the CDR3 is TGTGCCAGCAGCGTAGTAGCGGGAGACACAGATACGCAGTATTTT. Its protein product is CASSVVAGDTDTQYF.

This chain uses TRBV2 with TRBJ2-7, with D possibly being TRBD2 (7 bases). Germline V lookup: CDR1 SNHLY, CDR2 FYNNEI. The CDR3 contains 13 residues. V gave up 7 bases and J gave up 3 bases, with 13 bases separating them. The CDR3 reads CASIGGGRYEQYF. CDR3 sequence (DNA): TGTGCCAGCATTGGGGGGGGCCGCTACGAGCAGTACTTC.

This chain links TRBV2 with TRBJ2-2, with TRBD2 matching 7 bases. This CDR3 comprises 12 residues. After removal of 7 bases from V and 6 bases from J, the junction contained 2 bases not matched to a gene. The germline V gene has CDR1 SNHLY and CDR2 FYNNEI. DNA of the CDR3: TGTGCCAGCACTCGGGGGGCCGGGGAGCTGTTTTTT. Residues: CASTRGAGELFF.

V gene TRBV18 combines with J gene TRBJ2-7; TRBD1 agrees at 9 bases. This CDR3 has 15 amino acids. Germline V gene data show CDR1 as KGHSH and CDR2 as LQKENI. With 2 bases clipped from V and 0 bases from J, the junction kept 2 bases outside the gene matches. This chain's CDR3 is CASSPDRGFSYEQYF. CDR3 sequence (DNA): TGTGCCAGCTCACCAGACAGGGGGTTCTCCTACGAGCAGTACTTC.

The V and J genes are TRBV30 and TRBJ1-1; maybe TRBD1 (6 bases). Per the germline V gene, CDR1 is GTSNPN and CDR2 is SVGIG (reference sequence). This CDR3 region has 15 residues. Trimming pared 3 bases from V and 11 bases from J, leaving 25 bases between. The CDR3 here is CAWRQKGGRPKWAFF. The CDR3 nucleotides are TGTGCCTGGAGACAAAAGGGGGGGCGGCCTAAGTGGGCTTTCTTT.